This T cell receptor (beta chain) was found in a study of CD8+ T cells in alopecia areata. The CDR3 is 13 amino acids. Germline V CDR1 and CDR2: SGHDN, FVKESK. Deletions cut 1 base from V and 5 bases from J, with 8 bases between. This sample's treatment: oral pan-JAK inhibitor, 5-10 mg twice daily. Peripheral blood, together with lesional scalp punch biopsies, was collected from alopecia areata patients. The table lists this clone with many counts. It was cDNA, reverse transcribed from extracted RNA, that served as the sequencing template. This table comes from immunoSEQ multiplex PCR, and its TCRdb copy is limited to in-frame clones, with some not included. The sample lists tens of thousands of clones, around 30% occurring once.

This receptor was obtained from a human donor with alopecia areata. The chain is built from TRBV14 and TRBJ1-1; D call uncertain. This material consisted of CD8+ T cells sorted from blood, taken at week 4, from a patient treated with tofacitinib. The CDR3 here is CASSQASWTEAFF. CDR3 sequence (DNA): TGTGCCAGCAGCCAAGCGAGTTGGACTGAAGCTTTCTTT.